This record covers a single T cell receptor (beta chain). The data were obtained in a study of CXCR3-negative and CXCR3-positive naive CD8 T cells. The germline V gene encodes CDR1 LNHNV and CDR2 YYDKDF (reference sequence). The CDR3 is 15 amino acids. It was by 5' RACE with UMI labels that the TRB cDNA libraries were prepared. Each CDR3 protein gets one entry in TCRdb, which reprocessed the 5' RACE reads and gives no DNA. Here the sample table reports tens of thousands of distinct CDR3 sequences. V is TRBV15 and J is TRBJ1-5. This receptor was taken from a human donor in good health. Some clones in this sample may be carry-over from other donors' samples. The specimen was memory CD8+ T cells from blood. The CDR3 spells CATSRVAHSNQPQHF.